This entry lists 30 T cell receptor beta chains sequenced from one sample in a study of CXCR3-negative and CXCR3-positive naive CD8 T cells. The TRB libraries of cDNA were built by UMI-labeled 5' RACE. TCRdb reprocessed the 5' RACE reads, with one entry per CDR3 protein and no DNA. The sample table sets out 130,000 or so distinct CDR3 sequences. Source material: naive CXCR3- CD8+ T cells from blood. This sample's subset: CD45RO-CCR7+CD27+CD95- naive CD8+ T cells lacking CXCR3 (TNR3-). The receptors come from a human donor in good health. Some clones in this sample may be carry-over from other donors' samples.

The chain is built from TRBV5-1 and TRBJ2-5. The CDR3 loop spans 14 amino acids. From germline, CDR1 is SGHRS and CDR2 YFSETQ. This CDR3 is CASSLPDSQETQYF.

J is TRBJ2-2 and V is TRBV28; checking the TCRdb D call of TRBD1 is not possible without DNA. This CDR3 region has 14 residues. CDR1 is MDHEN, CDR2 SYDVKM, per germline. The CDR3 loop reads CAGAGQGFTGELFF. Combining the CDR3 with reference TRBV28 and TRBJ2-2 gives the whole variable domain DVKVTQSSRYLVKRTGEKVFLECVQDMDHENMFWYRQDPGLGLRLIYFSYDVKMKEKGDIPEGYSVSREKKERFSLILESASTNQTSMYLCAGAGQGFTGELFFGEGSRLTVL.

V is TRBV23-1 and J is TRBJ2-3; as DNA is missing, the TRBD2 call by TCRdb cannot be tested. TRBV23-1 is reported as an ORF; its role is uncertain. This CDR3 is 15 amino acids long. CDR3 loop: CASSQAGLAGNTQYF.

The V gene is TRBV29-1, the J gene TRBJ2-7; the D gene TCRdb calls, TRBD1, cannot be checked with no DNA. The germline V gene has CDR1 SQVTM and CDR2 ANQGSEA. The CDR3 extends over 13 amino acids. Here the CDR3 reads CSVDRTGGYEQYF.

The gene calls are TRBV19 and TRBJ2-7; checking the TCRdb D call of TRBD2 is not possible without DNA. Germline V gene sequence: CDR1 LNHDA, CDR2 SQIVND (reference sequence). There are 16 residues in the CDR3. The chain's CDR3 is CASSGRELKEPYEQYF.

The chain combines TRBV29-1 with TRBJ2-7. Germline CDR1 and CDR2: SQVTM and ANQGSEA. This CDR3 is 12 amino acids long. The CDR3 loop reads CSVGDLPYEQYF.

The chain links TRBV5-1 to TRBJ2-2; lacking DNA, the TRBD2 call made by TCRdb goes unchecked. The CDR3 totals 16 residues. Per germline, CDR1 SGHRS and CDR2 YFSETQ. The CDR3: CASSSELAANTGELFF.

The rearrangement links TRBV7-8 to TRBJ2-7; TCRdb selects TRBD1, and the lack of DNA leaves this call unchecked. The germline V gene encodes CDR1 SGHVS and CDR2 FQNEAQ. The CDR3 covers 14 residues. Here the CDR3 reads CASSQHRQPYEQYF. Together with reference TRBV7-8 and TRBJ2-7, the CDR3 gives the full variable domain: GAGVSQSPRYKVAKRGQDVALRCDPISGHVSLFWYQQALGQGPEFLTYFQNEAQLDKSGLPSDRFFAERPEGSVSTLKIQRTQQEDSAVYLCASSQHRQPYEQYFGPGTRLTVT.

The chain carries TRBV29-1 and TRBJ1-2. Per germline, CDR1 SQVTM and CDR2 ANQGSEA. This CDR3 contains 12 residues. CDR3 protein: CSVDRDDYGYTF.

This chain joins TRBV7-3 and TRBJ1-5; there is no DNA to check the TCRdb D call of TRBD1. This CDR3 is 16 amino acids long. Germline CDR1 and CDR2: SGHTA and FQGTGA. The CDR3: CASSFPGGSDDQPQHF.

The chain couples TRBV28 to TRBJ2-1; there is no DNA to check the TCRdb D call of TRBD1. The CDR3 is 13 residues long. Germline lookup yields CDR1 MDHEN and CDR2 SYDVKM. This chain's CDR3 is CASSRTGDNEQFF. The full variable domain, completed using reference TRBV28 and TRBJ2-1, is DVKVTQSSRYLVKRTGEKVFLECVQDMDHENMFWYRQDPGLGLRLIYFSYDVKMKEKGDIPEGYSVSREKKERFSLILESASTNQTSMYLCASSRTGDNEQFFGPGTRLTVL.

The V gene is TRBV4-1, the J gene TRBJ2-7. The CDR3 extends over 16 amino acids. The germline gives CDR1 MGHRA, CDR2 YSYEKL. The CDR3 is CASSRSSGGSSYEQYF.

V and J are TRBV6-2 or TRBV6-3 and TRBJ2-7. The CDR3 loop spans 14 amino acids. Looked up from germline, CDR1 is MNHEY and CDR2 is SVGEGT. This CDR3 reads CASSLQGGSYEQYF.

This rearrangement joins TRBV6-6 to TRBJ2-5; the TCRdb D gene call, TRBD1, has no DNA to confirm it. Germline CDR1 reads MNHNY; CDR2 reads SVGAGI (reference sequence). The CDR3 has 15 amino acids. CDR3 region: CASRPGTEEKETQYF.

This chain connects TRBV10-3 to TRBJ1-1. Germline CDR1 ENHRY, CDR2 SYGVKD. This CDR3 comprises 13 residues. This CDR3 is CAISEAGITEAFF.

This rearrangement joins TRBV6-5 to TRBJ2-1; TCRdb lists TRBD2, though no DNA is available to test this call. Germline assignment: CDR1 MNHEY and CDR2 SVGAGI. The CDR3 is 17 amino acids. CDR3 residues: CASSYVVAGWSYNEQFF.

V gene TRBV27 combines with J gene TRBJ2-7; checking the TCRdb D call of TRBD2 is not possible without DNA. The CDR3 is 14 residues long. From germline, CDR1 is MNHEY and CDR2 SMNVEV (reference sequence). The CDR3 is CASSPDIRWGEQYF.

J is TRBJ1-5 and V is TRBV6-2 or TRBV6-3; TCRdb picks TRBD1, but there is no DNA to check that call. The germline V gene has CDR1 MNHEY and CDR2 SVGEGT. The CDR3 has 13 residues. CDR3 loop: CASSYQGRPPQHF.

V usage is TRBV29-1 and J usage is TRBJ2-7; as DNA is missing, the TRBD2 call by TCRdb cannot be tested. The germline V gene has CDR1 SQVTM and CDR2 ANQGSEA. This CDR3 contains 13 residues. CDR3 in amino acids: CSGTSENSYEQYF.

This chain links TRBV29-1 with TRBJ1-1. Germline CDR1 SQVTM, CDR2 ANQGSEA. This CDR3 is built from 12 residues. CDR3 protein: CSAGGVGGEAFF.

The V and J genes are TRBV29-1 and TRBJ1-1. In germline, CDR1 is SQVTM, CDR2 ANQGSEA. CDR3 length: 13 amino acids. CDR3 sequence: CSVELIVQGGAFF.

V is TRBV29-1 and J is TRBJ2-2. CDR1 is SQVTM, CDR2 ANQGSEA, per germline. The CDR3 is 13 residues long. CDR3 sequence reads: CSVLSTSAGELFF.

The chain links TRBV9 to TRBJ1-1; TCRdb picks TRBD1, but there is no DNA to check that call. CDR3 size: 16 residues. The germline V gene encodes CDR1 SGDLS and CDR2 YYNGEE. The CDR3 reads CASSVGTSAGVTEAFF. The variable domain in full, with the rest retrieved from reference TRBV9 and TRBJ1-1, is DSGVTQTPKHLITATGQRVTLRCSPRSGDLSVYWYQQSLDQGLQFLIQYYNGEERAKGNILERFSAQQFPDLHSELNLSSLELGDSALYFCASSVGTSAGVTEAFFGQGTRLTVV.

This chain links TRBV5-5 with TRBJ2-7. This CDR3 is 13 amino acids long. The germline V gene encodes CDR1 SGHKS and CDR2 YYEKEE (reference sequence). CDR3 in amino acids: CASSLPISEEQYF.

This chain links TRBV15 with TRBJ2-1; without DNA, the TCRdb call of TRBD2 cannot be checked. This CDR3 contains 15 residues. Per the germline V gene, CDR1 is LNHNV and CDR2 is YYDKDF (reference sequence). The CDR3 region is CATSRQRTSGTEQFF.

The gene calls are TRBV6-5 and TRBJ1-3. Germline V gene sequence: CDR1 MNHEY, CDR2 SVGAGI. This CDR3 spans 16 amino acids. CDR3: CASSYRPELSGNTIYF.

The chain joins TRBV28 to TRBJ1-1; without DNA, the TCRdb call of TRBD1 cannot be checked. The CDR3 covers 16 residues. In germline, CDR1 is MDHEN, CDR2 SYDVKM. CDR3 residues: CASSYQGVWPNTEAFF. The complete variable domain, with remaining parts taken from reference TRBV28 and TRBJ1-1, reads DVKVTQSSRYLVKRTGEKVFLECVQDMDHENMFWYRQDPGLGLRLIYFSYDVKMKEKGDIPEGYSVSREKKERFSLILESASTNQTSMYLCASSYQGVWPNTEAFFGQGTRLTVV.

The chain has TRBV11-2 and TRBJ2-3; TCRdb reports TRBD1, a call that lacks DNA to check it against. Germline V gene data show CDR1 as SGHAT and CDR2 as FQNNGV. This CDR3 contains 14 residues. The CDR3 spells CASSAEGRGDTQYF.

This chain links TRBV14 with TRBJ2-5; TCRdb outputs TRBD1, but without DNA this stays unchecked. The germline V gene has CDR1 SGHDN and CDR2 FVKESK. The CDR3 is 13 residues long. The CDR3 reads CASSQGGQETQYF.

This CDR3 is CASSVVYQGDTQYF. The chain links TRBV9 to TRBJ2-3. CDR3 length equals 14 residues. Germline V gene sequence: CDR1 SGDLS, CDR2 YYNGEE. Drawing the rest from reference TRBV9 and TRBJ2-3, the complete variable domain is DSGVTQTPKHLITATGQRVTLRCSPRSGDLSVYWYQQSLDQGLQFLIQYYNGEERAKGNILERFSAQQFPDLHSELNLSSLELGDSALYFCASSVVYQGDTQYFGPGTRLTVL.